This TCR beta chain was identified in a study of blood T cell repertoires in COVID-19. V lost 6 bases and J lost 8, with 19 bases in between. This CDR3 spans 14 amino acids. From germline, CDR1 is GTSNPN and CDR2 SVGIG (reference sequence). TCRdb's copy holds only in-frame clones and misses some; the assay was immunoSEQ multiplex PCR. Seen here are 250,000 or so clones, 75% to 90% observed once, and the top ten hold roughly 2%. Sequencing was done on a sample of peripheral blood. This clonotype was sampled from a young man with active or convalescent COVID-19. The gene calls are TRBV30 and TRBJ1-4, with D maybe TRBD1 (5 bases). CDR3 in amino acids: CACPYWGEAEKLFF. CDR3 sequence (DNA): TGTGCCTGCCCCTATTGGGGCGAGGCGGAAAAACTGTTTTTT.